Below, one T cell receptor (beta chain) is given with its context. This sample is part of a study of blood T cells in healthy people across ages. The CDR3 is 17 residues long. V lost 2 bases and J 4 bases, leaving 18 bases between the germline ends. The germline V gene has CDR1 SGHTA and CDR2 FQGNSA. With a J-beta primer mix and a sample-barcoded 5' primer, a second PCR ran 7 to 11 cycles. Via MiXCR, TCRdb re-called the 5' RACE reads, giving one row per CDR3 protein. The top ten clones hold roughly 9.4% of a sample with under 700,000 distinct CDR3 sequences, less than 25% of them seen once. The sample also formed part of further work on T cells of mothers and their children.

This clonotype was obtained from a boy aged 5-17 years in good health. Sequencing was carried out using blood. This sequence joins TRBV7-2 and TRBJ1-5, with D possibly TRBD1 on 6 matching bases. CDR3 region: CASSLLWGGEENQPQHF. In DNA form, the CDR3 reads TGTGCCAGCAGCTTACTTTGGGGGGGCGAGGAAAATCAGCCCCAGCATTTT.